This TCR beta chain comes out of a study of T cells after yellow fever vaccination. Study-level background: Fractions containing few cells were prepared with SMART-Seq v4 Ultra Low Input.

As concerns this clonotype: The target antigen is unknown.

Study-wide results and caveats: Abundant contaminating clonotypes from the bulk population could appear in FACS-sorted repertoires. Clonotypes appearing in both CD4 and CD8 compartments existed, and their share was small. Boosting was followed by the reappearance of most primary-vaccination clones (approximately 97% CD4, about 88% CD8).

This CDR3 has 13 amino acids. Deletions cut 0 bases from V and 3 bases from J, with 6 bases between. Germline CDR1 reads MNHNY; CDR2 reads SVGAGI (reference sequence). MiXCR, run by TCRdb on the 5' RACE reads, gives a single entry per CDR3 protein. The table has roughly 190,000 distinct CDR3 sequences, roughly 9.6% seen once; the top ten hold approximately 34%. Sequencing used CD8+ T cells sorted from PBMCs, obtained 15 days after the yellow fever booster vaccination. The chain carries TRBV6-6 and TRBJ2-7; D unclear. The TCR originated in a man aged 18 to 29 who received the YFV17D yellow fever vaccine. The CDR3 is CASSYSVGYEQYV. The DNA for the CDR3 is TGTGCCAGCAGTTACTCGGTGGGCTACGAGCAGTACGTC.